The entry below gives a single T cell receptor beta chain sequence along with its context. Germline CDR1 is MNHEY and CDR2 is SMNVEV (reference sequence). Trimming took 3 bases from V and 1 from J, leaving 6 bases between them. This CDR3 has 14 amino acids. The entry originates in a study of Ad26.COV2.S vaccination and SARS-CoV-2 variants. Specified treatment: about 20 received Ad26.COV2.S at low or high dose, single or two shots; roughly five received placebo; per-sample allocation not given. The study sampled participants on day 63 after the first vaccine or placebo injection. Assay used: immunoSEQ multiplex PCR; TCRdb lists only in-frame clones, some missing. Of some 350,000 clones in the sample, about 85% were seen once.

This TCR derives from a person aged 18-60 years who received the Ad26.COV2.S COVID-19 vaccine or a placebo. V and J are TRBV27 and TRBJ2-2, with D tentatively TRBD2 (6 bases). The sample in question was peripheral blood, obtained in a trial of Ad26.COV2.S vaccine versus placebo. CDR3 residues: CASSLRGNTGELFF. The CDR3 DNA follows: TGTGCCAGCAGTTTGCGGGGGAACACCGGGGAGCTGTTTTTT.